One sample yielded the 24 T cell receptor beta chains listed below, sequenced in a study of cytomegalovirus exposure and HLA in healthy donors. PCR was performed using 60 Vbeta and 13 Jbeta primers. Libraries were prepared by immunoSEQ multiplex PCR; TCRdb keeps only in-frame clonotypes and omits some of them. This sample has some 130,000 clones, with about three quarters found just once. Sequencing input: PBMCs. Source of these receptors: a human donor in good health.

The genes are TRBV6-1 and TRBJ1-2; 9 positions agree with TRBD1. V gave up 6 bases and J gave up 6 bases; unmatched junction bases: 8. The CDR3 is made up of 14 amino acids. Germline CDR1 is MNHNS and CDR2 is SASEGT. The CDR3 region has the DNA TGTGCCAGCAGAATAGACAGGGGGAGTAATGGCTACACCTTC. Protein sequence: CASRIDRGSNGYTF.

The V and J genes are TRBV6-5 and TRBJ2-7; D remains ambiguous. V gave up 4 bases and J gave up 7 bases, with 14 bases separating them. This CDR3 spans 13 amino acids. Per germline, CDR1 MNHEY and CDR2 SVGAGI. This chain's CDR3 is CASSLNTYAEQYF. CDR3 DNA sequence: TGTGCCAGCAGTTTGAATACCTACGCGGAGCAGTACTTC.

Written as DNA, the CDR3 is TGTGCCAGCAGCTTGGAACCCCAGGATGAGCAGTTCTTC. Its translation is CASSLEPQDEQFF. The gene calls are TRBV5-6 and TRBJ2-1; D call uncertain. The germline gives CDR1 SGHDT, CDR2 YYEEEE. This CDR3 comprises 13 residues. V was cut by 0 bases and J by 8 bases, with 9 bases left in between.

The chain is built from TRBV6-6 and TRBJ1-1; D gene ambiguous. Germline V lookup: CDR1 MNHNY, CDR2 SVGAGI (reference sequence). CDR3 length equals 10 residues. Trimming took off 8 bases at V and 5 bases at J, with 6 bases between the two ends. The CDR3 protein is CASQLTEAFF. In DNA, the CDR3 is TGTGCCAGCCAACTTACTGAAGCTTTCTTT.

The genes are TRBV28 and TRBJ1-5; 12 positions match TRBD1. The CDR3 runs 19 residues. Germline V gene data show CDR1 as MDHEN and CDR2 as SYDVKM. V was pared by 10 bases and J by 2 bases, with 18 bases of the junction left unmatched. The CDR3 DNA is TGTGCCACCATCCACCCGGGACAGGGGGCAAGAGTCGGCAATCAGCCCCAGCATTTT. Protein product: CATIHPGQGARVGNQPQHF.

The chain combines TRBV6-4 with TRBJ1-2, with a possible D match to TRBD1 (5 bases). The V end was cut by 3 bases, the J end by 5 bases, with 10 bases between. The CDR3 totals 13 residues. Germline lookup yields CDR1 MRHNA and CDR2 SNTAGT. The CDR3 is CASSDGGDYGYTF. The CDR3 coding sequence is TGTGCCAGCAGTGATGGGGGGGATTATGGCTACACCTTC.

The chain recombines TRBV6-1 with TRBJ2-3, with D perhaps matching TRBD2 (5 bases). The CDR3 is 17 residues long. Germline-derived CDR1 and CDR2 are MNHNS and SASEGT. Trimming left V 2 bases short and J 1 base short, with 16 bases between. CDR3 coding DNA: TGTGCCAGCAGTGAACTCCCGGACGGGAAAGGCACAGATACGCAGTATTTT. As protein: CASSELPDGKGTDTQYF.

The rearrangement links TRBV7-9 to TRBJ2-7; a possible D gene is TRBD1 (5 bases). This CDR3 region has 16 residues. Germline CDR1 is SEHNR and CDR2 is FQNEAQ (reference sequence). The V end lost 5 bases, the J end lost 3 bases, and 20 bases lay between the germline ends. The CDR3 DNA is TGTGCCAGCAGCGCTGGACCTAGGGGTCCCTACTACGAGCAGTACTTC. Translated, it gives CASSAGPRGPYYEQYF. Full variable domain (missing parts from reference TRBV7-9 and TRBJ2-7): DTGVSQNPRHKITKRGQNVTFRCDPISEHNRLYWYRQTLGQGPEFLTYFQNEAQLEKSRLLSDRFSAERPKGSFSTLEIQRTEQGDSAMYLCASSAGPRGPYYEQYFGPGTRLTVT.

The genes are TRBV27 and TRBJ2-3; 8 bases align to TRBD2. CDR3 length: 18 residues. CDR1 is MNHEY, CDR2 SMNVEV, per germline (reference sequence). Losses at the gene ends were 2 bases for V and 0 bases for J; bases not matched to a gene: 10. The CDR3 bases are TGTGCCAGCAGTTTAGTACCACGGCAGCGGGGGAGCACAGATACGCAGTATTTT. Protein: CASSLVPRQRGSTDTQYF.

The V gene is TRBV27, the J gene TRBJ1-2; weak D call: TRBD1 (6 bases). Trimming took off 3 bases at V and 6 bases at J, with 11 bases between the two ends. The V gene's germline CDR1 is MNHEY and CDR2 SMNVEV (reference sequence). The CDR3 is made up of 13 amino acids. The CDR3 here is CASSFDRRNGYTF. DNA for the CDR3: TGTGCCAGCAGTTTCGACAGGAGGAATGGCTACACCTTC.

The V call is TRBV2, the J call TRBJ1-6; TRBD1 matches 7 bases. CDR1 SNHLY and CDR2 FYNNEI come from the germline V gene. The CDR3 has 14 amino acids. V gave up 8 bases and J gave up 6 bases; unmatched junction bases: 7. The CDR3 loop is CASHGDRLNSPLHF. The CDR3 nucleotides read TGTGCCAGCCACGGGGACAGACTTAATTCACCCCTCCACTTT.

The CDR3 region has the DNA TGTGCCAGCAACAACTTGACAGGGGGCTTTTCTGGAAACACCATATATTTT. It translates to CASNNLTGGFSGNTIYF. The chain is built from TRBV7-4 and TRBJ1-3; 10 bases are a match to TRBD1. CDR1 SGHVT and CDR2 SQSDAQ come from the germline V gene. The junction had 10 bases not matched to a gene; V was cut back by 7 bases and J by 1 base. CDR3 size: 17 residues.

This clone appeared once. The chain carries TRBV5-4 and TRBJ2-1; D ambiguous. V lost 9 bases and J 5 bases, leaving 12 bases between the germline ends. The CDR3 spans 12 residues. CDR1 and CDR2 (germline): SGHNT, YYREEE (reference sequence). The CDR3 sequence: CATPIRDNEQFF. The CDR3 DNA sequence: TGTGCCACACCGATTCGGGACAATGAGCAGTTCTTC.

V is TRBV6-1 and J is TRBJ2-7; 9 nucleotides line up with TRBD1. The CDR3 has 13 residues. The V and J ends lost 8 bases and 4 bases, in that order; junction bases with no gene match: 6. Germline V gene lookup returns CDR1 MNHNS and CDR2 SASEGT. Here the CDR3 DNA reads TGTGCCAGCTCCGGGACAGGGTCTTACGAGCAGTACTTC. Translating it yields CASSGTGSYEQYF.

This clone was seen once. The gene calls are TRBV11-2 and TRBJ1-4, with 7 bases aligning to TRBD1. The CDR3 is made up of 15 amino acids. Germline CDR1 and CDR2: SGHAT and FQNNGV. V shed 4 bases and J 5 bases; nucleotides not matched to a gene: 7. The chain's CDR3 is CASSSTGQENEKLFF. The CDR3 DNA sequence: TGTGCCAGCAGCTCGACAGGACAGGAAAATGAAAAACTGTTTTTT.

The chain links TRBV12-2 to TRBJ2-1; whether TRBD2, the table's D call, matches the DNA was not checked. TRBV12-2 is deemed a pseudogene. The CDR3 is made up of 19 amino acids. In DNA, the CDR3 is TGTGCAAGTCGCTTAGCGATCGGCGGTAGCGGGGAGTGCTACAATGAGCAGTTCTTC. It is translated as CASRLAIGGSGECYNEQFF.

The chain combines TRBV28 with TRBJ2-7; TRBD1 might be the D (6 bases). The V end lost 10 bases, the J end lost 3 bases, and 19 bases lay between the germline ends. CDR1 and CDR2 (germline): MDHEN, SYDVKM. This CDR3 contains 14 residues. CDR3 residues: CATSLDDRYYEQYF. CDR3 nucleotides: TGTGCCACCTCCCTGGACGACAGGTACTACGAGCAGTACTTC.

This rearrangement joins TRBV5-8 to TRBJ2-3; 9 nucleotides match TRBD1. V trimming: 4 bases; J trimming: 11 bases; junction bases outside the gene matches: 11. CDR3 length: 14 residues. From germline, CDR1 is SGHTS and CDR2 YDEGEE. The CDR3 sequence is CASSTGTGSLRQYF. The CDR3 DNA reads TGTGCCAGCAGCACCGGGACAGGGTCATTGAGGCAGTATTTT.

This clone was observed a handful of times. The J gene is TRBJ1-2, the V gene TRBV28; D is perhaps TRBD1 (6 bases). Between the trimmed V and J ends, which lost 5 bases and 8 bases, there was a span of 18 bases. CDR1 is MDHEN, CDR2 SYDVKM, per germline. The CDR3 consists of 14 residues. CDR3 DNA: TGTGCCAGCAGTCGGCCCAAGGGGGGGATCGGCTACACCTTC. Its translation is CASSRPKGGIGYTF.

The chain carries TRBV5-1 and TRBJ1-2; a possible D gene is TRBD1 (5 bases). Trimming took 5 bases from V and 4 from J, leaving 15 bases between them. Germline V lookup: CDR1 SGHRS, CDR2 YFSETQ. The CDR3 spans 14 residues. CDR3 residues: CASRYGQGTYGYTF. CDR3 DNA sequence: TGCGCCAGCAGGTACGGCCAGGGTACCTATGGCTACACCTTC.

The rearrangement uses TRBV18 and TRBJ1-5, with 7 bases fitting TRBD1. Germline V gene data show CDR1 as KGHSH and CDR2 as LQKENI. The junction had 10 bases not matched to a gene; V was cut back by 2 bases and J by 0 bases. The CDR3 loop spans 18 amino acids. The CDR3 DNA follows: TGTGCCAGCTCACCATCCACAGGGGCCTCCTATAGCAATCAGCCCCAGCATTTT. Its protein product is CASSPSTGASYSNQPQHF.

The rearrangement joins TRBV9 to TRBJ2-7; possible D gene TRBD1, 6 bases. V was shortened by 0 bases and J by 6 bases, with 10 bases between the two germline ends. The CDR3 has 13 residues. CDR1 SGDLS and CDR2 YYNGEE come from the germline V gene. CDR3 coding DNA: TGTGCCAGCAGCGTAGGGACAGTCGCCGAGCAGTACTTC. Translating gives CASSVGTVAEQYF.

CDR3 residues: CASSSGQYEQYF. The CDR3 bases are TGTGCCAGCAGCTCAGGACAGTACGAGCAGTACTTC. The chain links TRBV7-6 to TRBJ2-7; maybe TRBD1 (6 bases). The CDR3 runs to 12 residues. V was shortened by 4 bases and J by 4 bases, with 8 bases between the two germline ends. Germline assignment: CDR1 SGHVS and CDR2 FNYEAQ.

This clone turned up a few times. The chain has TRBV19 and TRBJ1-1, with TRBD1 matching over 7 bases. This CDR3 spans 14 amino acids. CDR1 LNHDA and CDR2 SQIVND come from the germline V gene (reference sequence). J gave up 5 bases and V 0 bases, and 3 bases lay outside the gene matches. As DNA, the CDR3 is TGTGCCAGTAGTATAGATTACAGGGGTACTGAAGCTTTCTTT. Translated, it gives CASSIDYRGTEAFF.